The subject of this entry is one TCR beta chain. The repertoire was sequenced with immunoSEQ multiplex PCR; TCRdb's copy has only in-frame clones and lacks some. The sample lists about 440,000 clones; approximately 89% were seen once. The V gene lost 0 bases and the J gene lost 5 bases, with 9 bases spanning the gap. CDR1 and CDR2 from the germline V gene are SGHRS and YFSETQ. The CDR3 is 14 amino acids. The data belong to a study of blood T cell repertoires in COVID-19. The sample consisted of peripheral blood. This chain joins TRBV5-1 and TRBJ2-1; D is possibly TRBD1 (5 bases). The receptor comes from a woman in her forties or fifties with COVID-19, enrolled during active disease. In DNA form, the CDR3 reads TGCGCCAGCAGCTTGGTAGGCAGGGACAATGAGCAGTTCTTC. This sequence encodes CASSLVGRDNEQFF.